This is a list of T cell receptor beta chains from one sample in a study of T-cell reconstitution after alpha-beta-depleted transplantation in children. TCRdb re-called the PCR reads through MiXCR, storing one row per CDR3 protein. The repertoire has around 370,000 distinct CDR3 sequences, around 15% of them found once; the top ten carry roughly 40%. The sequenced sample was PBMCs, mostly from graft donor cells, obtained 360 days after TCRalphabeta/CD19-depleted stem cell transplant. These receptors were obtained from a male patient under 10 years old who had a stem cell transplant for acute lymphoblastic leukemia, so the T cells may come from the graft donor. Each CDR3 is given with its conserved first and last residue. D genes are given only for firm matches. The size field is filled for only some rows; it gives once, few, many or a size class.

-,TRBD1,TRBJ2-5,TRBV28,TGTGCCAGCAGCCTGAGTAGGGTCAGGGGGCCCCAAGAGACCCAGTACTTC,CASSLSRVRGPQETQYF
few,-,TRBJ2-6,TRBV4-3,TGCGCCAGCAGCCAAGATGATGTTCGGGGGTATGGGGCCAACGTCCTGACTTTC,CASSQDDVRGYGANVLTF
-,-,TRBJ2-6,TRBV14,TGTGCCAGCAGCCAAGACCCCTACAGGGTCCCTCTCTCTGGGGCCAACGTCCTGACTTTC,CASSQDPYRVPLSGANVLTF
-,-,TRBJ2-1,TRBV4-2,TGTGCCAGCAGTCCCAAGGGCGACATTCACTACAATGAGCAGTTCTTC,CASSPKGDIHYNEQFF
-,TRBD2,TRBJ2-3,TRBV20-1,TGCAGTGCTAGTCGTCTAAAGTTAGCGGGAGTAAATACGCAGTATTTT,CSASRLKLAGVNTQYF
-,-,TRBJ2-1,TRBV12-3/TRBV12-4,TGTGCCAGCAGTCTCACCCCCCGGGACCGCGGCTCCTACAATGAGCAGTTCTTC,CASSLTPRDRGSYNEQFF
few,-,TRBJ1-1,TRBV4-3,TGCGCCAGCAGCCAGGGCAGGCACATGAACACTGAAGCTTTCTTT,CASSQGRHMNTEAFF
few,TRBD1,TRBJ2-5,TRBV7-9,TGTGCCAGCAGCGATCCTCCCGGGACAGGGGCGACCCAGTACTTC,CASSDPPGTGATQYF
few,TRBD1,TRBJ2-2,TRBV12-3/TRBV12-4,TGTGCCAGCAGTACGGACAGGGGGCTCGGCGGGGAGCTGTTTTTT,CASSTDRGLGGELFF
-,TRBD2,TRBJ2-4,TRBV7-9,TGTGCCAGCAGCCATTCCGTGCTAGCGGGAGGCCAAGCCAAAAACATTCAGTACTTC,CASSHSVLAGGQAKNIQYF
-,TRBD2,TRBJ2-1,TRBV29-1,TGCAGCGGTAGCGGGAGACATGTCAATGAGCAGTTCTTC,CSGSGRHVNEQFF
-,-,TRBJ2-1,TRBV6-1,TGTGCCGCAGCTCGGGGCCGGAGGGCCAACAATGAGCAGTTCTTC,CAAARGRRANNEQFF
many,TRBD2,TRBJ2-7,TRBV7-8,TGTGCCAGCAGCTTAGGGCCTTTCGTGGAGCGGGAGTCGGATTACGAGCAGTACTTC,CASSLGPFVERESDYEQYF
many,TRBD2,TRBJ2-7,TRBV28,TGTGCCAGCAGTTGGACTAGCGGGAGGGCCGAGGAGCCCTCCTACGAGCAGTACTTC,CASSWTSGRAEEPSYEQYF
few,TRBD2,TRBJ2-3,TRBV7-2,TGTGCCAGCAGTTCCTTGATAGGGAGGGCGGATACGCAGTATTTT,CASSSLIGRADTQYF
many,-,TRBJ2-1,TRBV7-2,TGTGCCAGCAGCCCTCATGACAAGTACAATGAGCAGTTCTTC,CASSPHDKYNEQFF
few,TRBD2,TRBJ2-7,TRBV10-3,TGTGCCATCAGTGATCTAGCGGGAGGGCCTCTTGGAAACGAGCAGTACTTC,CAISDLAGGPLGNEQYF
-,-,TRBJ1-5,TRBV15,TGTGCCACCAGCAGAGATCTGGCCCCCTCCCACAATCAGCCCCAGCATTTT,CATSRDLAPSHNQPQHF
few,-,TRBJ2-5,TRBV12-3/TRBV12-4,TGTGCCAGCAGCCCCGCCGGGCCCCAGGCCCAGTACTTC,CASSPAGPQAQYF
few,-,TRBJ2-7,TRBV7-2,TGTGCCAGCAGCTTAGTAGCTCGGCAGGGAAGCTACGAGCAGTACTTC,CASSLVARQGSYEQYF
few,TRBD1,TRBJ1-5,TRBV19,TGTGCCAGTAGTGCAGGACAGGGGGCATTCCAGCCCCAGCATTTT,CASSAGQGAFQPQHF
few,TRBD2,TRBJ2-1,TRBV4-2,TGTGCCAGCAACACTCCGGGACTAGTCAATGAGCAGTTCTTC,CASNTPGLVNEQFF
few,-,TRBJ1-5,TRBV6-1,TGTGCCAGCAGTGATACCTGGTCCGCAAATAGCAATCAGCCCCAGCATTTT,CASSDTWSANSNQPQHF
-,TRBD1,TRBJ2-4,TRBV4-2,TGTGCCAGCAGCCAAGATCGCGGGACAGGGGGGGCTGGACACATTCAGTACTTC,CASSQDRGTGGAGHIQYF
-,TRBD1,TRBJ1-5,TRBV12-3/TRBV12-4,TGTGCCAGCAGACTACGGGGACAGGGGGCTGGGCAGCCCCAGCATTTT,CASRLRGQGAGQPQHF
many,TRBD1,TRBJ2-3,TRBV12-3/TRBV12-4,TGTGCCAGCAGTACTTCCGGGACAGGGTCCGATACGCAGTATTTT,CASSTSGTGSDTQYF
many,-,TRBJ2-7,TRBV24-1,TGTGCCACCAGTTCCCCGGAAAAAGGCTACGAGCAGTACTTC,CATSSPEKGYEQYF